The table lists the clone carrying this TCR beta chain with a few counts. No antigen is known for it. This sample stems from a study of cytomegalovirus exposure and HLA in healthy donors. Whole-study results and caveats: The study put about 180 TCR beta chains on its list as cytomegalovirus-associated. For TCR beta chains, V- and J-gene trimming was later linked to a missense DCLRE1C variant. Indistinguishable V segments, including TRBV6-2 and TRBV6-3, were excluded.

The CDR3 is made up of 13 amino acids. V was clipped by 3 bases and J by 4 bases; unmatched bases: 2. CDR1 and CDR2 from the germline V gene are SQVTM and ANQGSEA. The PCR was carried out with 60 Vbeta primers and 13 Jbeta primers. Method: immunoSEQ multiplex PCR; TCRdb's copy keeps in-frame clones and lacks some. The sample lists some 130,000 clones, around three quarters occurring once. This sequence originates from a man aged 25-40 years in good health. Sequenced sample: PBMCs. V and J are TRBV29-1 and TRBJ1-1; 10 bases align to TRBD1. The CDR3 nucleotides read TGCAGCGTTGACCGGACAGGGGGCACTGAAGCTTTCTTT. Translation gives CSVDRTGGTEAFF.